The following is a TCR beta chain sequence with its context. Its specificity is unknown. The record originates from a study of tumor-infiltrating lymphocytes in primary liver carcinoma. In the study overall: Those enrolled were patients of both sexes, who were aged 30 to 69 years. Tumor lesions were T1-T3 N0M0 and spanned about 4.2 to 10 cm. Overall study results and limits: There were only about 8-25% of top clones found in all five tumor regions.

DNA and RNA were both co-extracted from 20-30 mg of bulk tissue that had not been sorted. Tumors were each sampled at five separate regions. From around 530 ng of total RNA, TCR beta-specific cDNA was reverse-transcribed using a constant-region primer. Library construction for TCR beta comprised three nested multiplex PCR rounds performed with slightly modified ARM-PCR. TRBV1-TRBV30 forward and Cbeta reverse primers drove the first two roughly 10-cycle rounds. TCRdb passed the multiplex PCR reads through MiXCR, listing each CDR3 protein once. The sample yields 20,000 to 25,000 distinct CDR3 sequences, approximately 80% seen once. V dropped 2 bases and J dropped 12 bases, with 17 bases sitting between them. The CDR3 sequence is 14 residues long. CDR1 is MNHEY and CDR2 is SVGAGI in the germline V gene.

This receptor was taken from a woman aged 25-40 years with primary liver carcinoma and hepatitis B virus infection. Specimen: liver tumor tissue from sampling region 2. Subset defined: tumor region T2, inferior pole. The V gene is TRBV6-5, the J gene TRBJ2-1; the D gene could be TRBD1 or TRBD2 (6 bases each). This CDR3 is CASSYGMGGCGQFF. The CDR3 coding sequence is TGTGCCAGCAGTTACGGGATGGGGGGCTGTGGGCAGTTCTTC.